The clone carrying this T cell receptor (beta chain) was counted between two and nine times. Its antigen remains unidentified. Amplification of TCR alpha and beta CDR3 regions from RNA used iRepertoire nested multiplex PCR. Input was roughly 100-450 ng of tissue mRNA or PBMC total RNA. TCRdb re-called the multiplex PCR reads through MiXCR, storing one row per CDR3 protein. The data show over 130,000 distinct CDR3 sequences, 35% to 50% seen once. These data belong to a study of glioma-infiltrating T cells. CDR1 is MNHEY and CDR2 is SVGEGT in the germline V gene. The V gene end was trimmed by 6 bases and the J gene end by 7 bases; junction bases not matched to a gene: 18. There are 18 residues in the CDR3. Study conclusions and caveats: Gliomas, especially low-grade, showed above-expected tissue-blood divergence; non-neoplastic patients showed below. Tissue and blood shared very few CDR3 sequences.

The source is a human donor with low-grade glioma or glioblastoma, undergoing nonglioma brain surgery, or in good health (not recorded which). The rearrangement links TRBV6-2 or TRBV6-3 to TRBJ2-1, with 10 nucleotides matching TRBD2. The sample was glioma tissue, nonneoplastic brain tissue, or PBMCs (not recorded which). The CDR3 sequence is CASSTPPRLAGSGNEQFF. CDR3 in DNA: TGTGCCAGCAGCACCCCTCCCAGACTAGCGGGTTCTGGGAATGAGCAGTTCTTC.